This T cell receptor beta chain was found in a study of blood T cell repertoires in COVID-19 (TCRdb year 2020). Notes on the research overall: Samples from collaborators originated in the United States, Italy and Spain and spanned both the acute and convalescent phases of COVID-19. Samples were obtained from the ongoing ImmuneRACE study (first 160 participants) and from some 1,300 subjects provided by 6 global collaborators. Sample metadata almost always included a de-identified subject ID, COVID-19 status, age in years and sex. The dataset comprised deeply sampled blood TCRbeta repertoires from subjects exposed to, actively infected with, or recovered from COVID-19. Where available, HLA class I and class II types were obtained from metadata supplied by the sample provider rather than from assay-based typing. The repertoires were made available in a free public database intended to serve as a resource for research on the immune response to SARS-CoV-2. The material from the prospective study consisted of cDNA or gDNA derived from T cells, B-cell-depleted T cells, or PBMCs.

TCRbeta CDR3 regions were amplified from genomic DNA using the immunoSEQ Assay, a bias-controlled multiplex PCR. On the authors' methods: Within the assay, amplification of reference gene primers was used to estimate how many nucleated cells each sample contained. Sequence reads were collapsed and filtered to measure the absolute abundance of every unique TCRbeta CDR3 rearrangement. Productive Simpson clonality was computed per sample as the square root of Simpson's diversity index over productive rearrangements. What TCRdb holds here is the immuneACCESS table cut down to in-frame rearrangements. Part of the clones is not present; checked against another copy, under half of the missing clones reflect an unresolved V gene, and the others are unexplained. Clonal size and the V and J genes are those of that table, whereas D and trimming came from the DNA. The sample table shows 490,000 or so clones, and about nine tenths are seen once. The ten most abundant clones make up approximately 8% of the sample.

CDR1 and CDR2 were assigned from the germline V gene as SGHRS and YFSETQ. From the cysteine through the phenylalanine, the CDR3 covers 14 amino acids. Here the CDR3 DNA is all that survives: 42 bases in frame from base 1. Trimming removed 0 bases from V and 1 base from J, leaving 7 bases between the germline ends. For this clone: It lacks a known antigen. No qualities accompany the bases; no much larger clone lies one base away.

Enrolling through a virtual design, the prospective study's participants ranged in age from roughly 18 to 95 years and lived across roughly 23 United States geographic areas. In the prospective study, cohorts were assigned on the basis of participant-reported clinical history obtained from a screening survey and a study questionnaire. Recovered participants in ImmuneRACE Cohort 3 were defined as having two consecutive negative NP/OP PCR tests, clearance from a healthcare professional, or resolution of symptoms. Each participant in the prospective study had whole blood, serum and a nasopharyngeal or oropharyngeal swab collected by mobile phlebotomists. Over a roughly 2-month period, participants in the prospective study had the option of providing additional blood draws and questionnaires. Before DNA extraction, blood samples from the prospective study were shipped at room temperature or frozen.

Findings and caveats that apply to the study as a whole: Clinical and demographic metadata were provided uncurated, with the amount varying by source and participant.

In this chain, TRBV5-1 is recombined with TRBJ1-1; perhaps TRBD1 is the D gene, with 5 bases matching. The sequencing sample was made of PBMCs or T cells enriched from blood (not recorded which). This receptor was obtained from a woman in her sixties or seventies who had recovered from COVID-19. The base sequence is TGCGCCAGCAGCTTGGAACAGGCGAACACTGAAGCTTTCTTT. The encoded protein is CASSLEQANTEAFF.